The rows below give T cell receptor beta chains drawn from one sample of a study of OX40 agonist ivuxolimab in advanced cancers. Assay used: immunoSEQ multiplex PCR; TCRdb lists only in-frame clones, some missing. The data show roughly 70,000 clones, about nine tenths seen once. The sample was CD4+ or CD8+ T cells sorted from blood, taken in a trial of the OX40 agonist ivuxolimab. All receptors derive from an adult with an advanced solid tumor such as melanoma, head and neck, liver or kidney cancer. Each CDR3 is given with its conserved first and last residue. A D gene is named only where the DNA matches it firmly. Some rows mark clone size as missing; the rest say once, few, many or name a class of expanded clone.

CDR3nt	CDR3aa	v_gene	j_gene	abundance	d_gene
TGCGCCAGCAGCCAAGAAGGGTGGGATAGCGGGAGGAACATTCAGTACTTC	CASSQEGWDSGRNIQYF	TRBV4-3	TRBJ2-4	-	TRBD2
TGTGCCAGCAGCGTCCAAGAGACCCAGTACTTC	CASSVQETQYF	TRBV11-1	TRBJ2-5	-	-
TGTGCCAGCTCACCCCAAGGGGCGAACACTGAAGCTTTCTTT	CASSPQGANTEAFF	TRBV18	TRBJ1-1	-	-
TGTGCCAGCAGCGTAGTGACAGGCCGACCCGAGCAGTTCTTC	CASSVVTGRPEQFF	TRBV9	TRBJ2-1	-	-
TGTGCCAGCAGCGCGGGACTAGCGGGGGTCAATGAGCAGTTCTTC	CASSAGLAGVNEQFF	TRBV5-6	TRBJ2-1	-	TRBD2
TGTGCCACCAGCCCCGGGACAGGGCGGACAGATACGCAGTATTTT	CATSPGTGRTDTQYF	TRBV15	TRBJ2-3	-	TRBD1
TGTGCCAGCAGGGGACTAGTTCCCTACGAGCAGTACTTC	CASRGLVPYEQYF	TRBV11-3	TRBJ2-7	-	TRBD2
TGTGCCAGTAGTAACGCGGGGGAGCGGGGGGGACAAGAGACCCAGTACTTC	CASSNAGERGGQETQYF	TRBV19	TRBJ2-5	-	TRBD2
TGCGCCAGCAGCCACTCCGCCGGGACTAACTCCTACGAGCAGTACTTC	CASSHSAGTNSYEQYF	TRBV5-1	TRBJ2-7	-	TRBD2
TGTGCCAGCAGCTCCTGGGACACTGAAGCTTTCTTT	CASSSWDTEAFF	TRBV11-2	TRBJ1-1	-	-
TGTGCCAGCAGGACTATTCACACAGATACGCAGTATTTT	CASRTIHTDTQYF	TRBV2	TRBJ2-3	-	-
TGTGCCAGCAGCCCCGGACTAGCGGGAGGCCCAAGCTACAATGAGCAGTTCTTC	CASSPGLAGGPSYNEQFF	TRBV11-1	TRBJ2-1	-	TRBD2
TGTGCCAGCAGTGAGGGGACACAAGAGACCCAGTACTTC	CASSEGTQETQYF	TRBV2	TRBJ2-5	-	-
TGCGCCAGCAGCCAAGACCCAGCCACCGTAGAATCTAGCAATCAGCCCCAGCATTTT	CASSQDPATVESSNQPQHF	TRBV4-1	TRBJ1-5	-	-
TGCAGCTCGGTGGAGGGGAACACTGAAGCTTTCTTT	CSSVEGNTEAFF	TRBV29-1	TRBJ1-1	-	-
TGTGCCAGCAGCCCGGCGGGGCCCTATGGCTACACCTTC	CASSPAGPYGYTF	TRBV7-2	TRBJ1-2	-	-
TGTGCCAGCACCCAAGGGGGACAGGGGCTCTCGGAGCAGTTCTTC	CASTQGGQGLSEQFF	TRBV6-5	TRBJ2-1	-	TRBD1
TGTGCCAGTTCGGGTGCGACCGGGACAGGGTCCTATGGCTACACCTTC	CASSGATGTGSYGYTF	TRBV19	TRBJ1-2	few	TRBD1
TGTGCCAGCAGTTGGGGGGGCACAGATACGCAGTATTTT	CASSWGGTDTQYF	TRBV2	TRBJ2-3	-	-
TGTGCCAGTAGTATATCCCCTAGCGGGAGTTTAGATACGCAGTATTTT	CASSISPSGSLDTQYF	TRBV19	TRBJ2-3	-	TRBD2
TGTGCCAGTAGGAGACAGGAAGAGGTTGCTGAAGCTTTCTTT	CASRRQEEVAEAFF	TRBV19	TRBJ1-1	-	-
TGTGCCAGTAGTATAGGGAGAAAGGGAGACAATCAGCCCCAGCATTTT	CASSIGRKGDNQPQHF	TRBV19	TRBJ1-5	-	-
TGTGCCAGCTCACCATCCGCGTTGGGGACCGGGGAGCTGTTTTTT	CASSPSALGTGELFF	TRBV18	TRBJ2-2	-	-
TGCGCCAGCAGCCAACCGGGAAAGGCGGAGACCCAGTACTTC	CASSQPGKAETQYF	TRBV4-1	TRBJ2-5	-	-
TGTGCCAGCAGACGACAGGGTAGTGGCGAGCAGTACTTC	CASRRQGSGEQYF	TRBV14	TRBJ2-7	-	TRBD1
TGTGCCAGCAACGCCGGAGGGCCATATGGCTACACCTTC	CASNAGGPYGYTF	TRBV6-5	TRBJ1-2	few	-
TGCGCCAGCAGCTTGGAAATGCGGCAGGGGAACACCGGGGAGCTGTTTTTT	CASSLEMRQGNTGELFF	TRBV5-1	TRBJ2-2	-	-